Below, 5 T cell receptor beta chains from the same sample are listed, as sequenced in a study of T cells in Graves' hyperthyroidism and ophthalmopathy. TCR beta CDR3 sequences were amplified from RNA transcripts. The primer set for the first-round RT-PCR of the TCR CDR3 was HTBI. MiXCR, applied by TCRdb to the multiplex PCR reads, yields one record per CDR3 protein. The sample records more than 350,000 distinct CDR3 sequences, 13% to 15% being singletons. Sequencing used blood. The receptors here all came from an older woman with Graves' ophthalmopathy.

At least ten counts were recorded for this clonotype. CDR3 coding DNA: TGCGCCAGCAGCATCGGGACAGACCTCGGCTACACCTTC. It encodes CASSIGTDLGYTF. The chain employs TRBV5-1 and TRBJ1-2, with 7 positions matching TRBD1. This CDR3 spans 13 amino acids. Trimming at V came to 4 bases and at J to 8 bases, leaving 8 bases not matched to a gene. The V gene's germline CDR1 is SGHRS and CDR2 YFSETQ.

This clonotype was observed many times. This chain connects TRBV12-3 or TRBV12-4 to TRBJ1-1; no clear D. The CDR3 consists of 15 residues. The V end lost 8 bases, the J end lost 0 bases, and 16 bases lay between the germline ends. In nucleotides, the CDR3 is TGTGCCAGCGCCGGAGAGAGGGCCATGAACACTGAAGCTTTCTTT. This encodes CASAGERAMNTEAFF.

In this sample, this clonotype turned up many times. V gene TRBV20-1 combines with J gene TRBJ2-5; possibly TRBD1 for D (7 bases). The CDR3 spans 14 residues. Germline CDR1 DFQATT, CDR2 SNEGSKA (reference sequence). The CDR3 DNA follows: TGCAGCCCTTCCAGCGGGCTCAGGGGGGAGACCCAGTACTTC. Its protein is CSPSSGLRGETQYF.

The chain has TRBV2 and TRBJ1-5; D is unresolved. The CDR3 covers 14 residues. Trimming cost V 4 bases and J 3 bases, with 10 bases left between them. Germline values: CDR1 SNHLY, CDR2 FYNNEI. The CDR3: CASSVNKYNQPQHF. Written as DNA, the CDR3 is TGTGCCAGCAGTGTAAACAAGTACAATCAGCCCCAGCATTTT. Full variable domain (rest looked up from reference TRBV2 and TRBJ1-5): EPEVTQTPSHQVTQMGQEVILRCVPISNHLYFYWYRQILGQKVEFLVSFYNNEISEKSEIFDDQFSVERPDGSNFTLKIRSTKLEDSAMYFCASSVNKYNQPQHFGDGTRLSIL.

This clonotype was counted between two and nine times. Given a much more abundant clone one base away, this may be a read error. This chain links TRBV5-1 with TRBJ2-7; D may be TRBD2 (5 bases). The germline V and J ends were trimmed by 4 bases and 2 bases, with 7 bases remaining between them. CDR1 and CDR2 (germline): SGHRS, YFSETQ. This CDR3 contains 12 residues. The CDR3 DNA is TGCGCCAGCAGCCGGGGAGCCTACGAGCAGTACTTC. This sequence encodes CASSRGAYEQYF.